This passage covers 27 T cell receptor beta chains from one sample sequenced in a study of blood T cells in healthy people across ages. Using a J-beta primer mix together with a sample-barcoded 5' primer, a second PCR was run for roughly 7 to 11 cycles. TCRdb analysed the 5' RACE reads with MiXCR anew, one entry per CDR3 protein. Among hundreds of thousands of distinct CDR3 sequences listed, around 21% were seen once. Input material: blood. These receptors all stem from a man in his 70s in good health.

This clonotype has just a few counts. The chain uses TRBV6-4 and TRBJ2-7; 9 nucleotides agree with TRBD1. The trim removed 6 bases at V and 3 bases at J, leaving 6 bases unmatched. There are 14 residues in the CDR3. Germline-derived CDR1 and CDR2 are MRHNA and SNTAGT. The CDR3 coding sequence is TGTGCCAGCAGCCGGACAGGGGTCAACTACGAGCAGTACTTC. The encoded protein is CASSRTGVNYEQYF.

This clonotype was observed a few times. The CDR3 bases are TGTGCCAGCAGATCCGGACTAGCGGGATTATATGAGCAGTTCTTC. Its protein is CASRSGLAGLYEQFF. The chain recombines TRBV27 with TRBJ2-5; the match to TRBD2 covers 12 bases. The better agreement between TRBJ2-1 and the DNA end casts doubt on the J call. Germline lookup yields CDR1 MNHEY and CDR2 SMNVEV (reference sequence). CDR3 length equals 15 residues.

Regarding this clonotype: This may be a read error, as it is one base from a much larger clone. The chain employs TRBV10-2 and TRBJ1-1; TRBD1 matches at 7 bases. The V gene end was trimmed by 6 bases and the J gene end by 5 bases; junction bases not matched to a gene: 9. The CDR3 runs 14 residues. CDR1 is WSHSY, CDR2 SAAADI, per germline. The CDR3 sequence is CASRPTGWRTEAFF. CDR3 nucleotides: TGCGCCAGCAGACCGACAGGGTGGAGAACTGAAGCTTTCTTT.

The chain links TRBV12-3 or TRBV12-4 to TRBJ2-7, with 11 bases lining up with TRBD1. This CDR3 spans 14 amino acids. Trimming cost V 7 bases and J 6 bases; bases outside gene matches: 8. The CDR3 DNA is TGTGCCAGCACCCACGGACAGGGGGCTTTCGAGCAGTACTTC. Translating gives CASTHGQGAFEQYF.

This clonotype occurred a few times. CDR3 bases: TGTGCCAGCAGTTACTCGACCTACGCGACAGGGCAGAATGAAAAACTGTTTTTT. This sequence encodes CASSYSTYATGQNEKLFF. The rearrangement links TRBV6-5 to TRBJ1-4, with 7 nucleotides matching TRBD1. Germline lookup yields CDR1 MNHEY and CDR2 SVGAGI. The CDR3 is 18 residues long. With 0 bases clipped from V and 5 bases from J, the junction kept 12 bases outside the gene matches.

This clonotype occurred a few times. The chain is built from TRBV5-5 and TRBJ1-3; D gene unclear. The CDR3 totals 16 residues. The V gene's germline CDR1 is SGHKS and CDR2 YYEKEE (reference sequence). Between the trimmed V and J ends, which lost 2 bases and 0 bases, there was a span of 12 bases. This CDR3 reads CASSFTDGLSGNTIYF. The CDR3 DNA reads as TGTGCCAGCAGCTTTACGGACGGCCTCTCTGGAAACACCATATATTTT.

The chain uses TRBV7-3 and TRBJ2-5; the D gene is possibly TRBD2 (6 bases). The germline V gene encodes CDR1 SGHTA and CDR2 FQGTGA. V lost 5 bases and J 3 bases, leaving 16 bases between the germline ends. The CDR3 totals 15 residues. As DNA, the CDR3 is TGTGCCAGCAGCCCGCGGGACGGACGAAAAGAGACCCAGTACTTC. This translates into CASSPRDGRKETQYF.

This clonotype was observed a few times. At one of its ends the junction is not consistent with the germline gene, which may arise from a read error. The V call is TRBV4-1, the J call TRBJ2-2, with 7 bases fitting TRBD2. Germline CDR1 MGHRA, CDR2 YSYEKL. This CDR3 is 14 amino acids long. CDR3 amino acids: CASSQGTGGRELFF. As DNA, the CDR3 is TGCGCCAGCAGTCAAGGGACGGGGGGAAGGGAGCTGTTTTTT.

This clonotype has a handful of counts. The chain carries TRBV10-3 and TRBJ2-7; D may be TRBD2 (6 bases). Germline CDR1 ENHRY, CDR2 SYGVKD. V lost 10 bases, J lost 7 bases, and 20 bases lay in between. This CDR3 has 13 amino acids. CDR3: CATNSREREEQYF. CDR3 coding DNA: TGTGCCACCAACAGCCGGGAGCGAGAAGAGCAGTACTTC.

This clonotype was seen at least ten times. V and J are TRBV7-3 and TRBJ2-2; no reliable D call. V lost 5 bases and J lost 8, with 9 bases in between. The V gene's germline CDR1 is SGHTA and CDR2 FQGTGA. CDR3 size: 12 residues. The CDR3 here is CASSIHTGELFF. In DNA, the CDR3 is TGTGCCAGCAGCATTCATACGGGGGAGCTGTTTTTT.

V usage is TRBV10-3 and J usage is TRBJ2-1; 9 bases map to TRBD1. The J segment lost 3 bases and the V segment lost 7 bases, leaving 7 bases of the junction unmatched. CDR3 size: 15 residues. The V gene's germline CDR1 is ENHRY and CDR2 SYGVKD. CDR3 nucleotide sequence: TGTGCCATCACCGAACAGGGGGCGGGCTACAATGAGCAGTTCTTC. Protein product: CAITEQGAGYNEQFF.

V is TRBV5-1 and J is TRBJ2-7; 7 bases fit TRBD1. This CDR3 comprises 15 residues. Trimming at V came to 0 bases and at J to 5 bases, leaving 8 bases not matched to a gene. CDR1 and CDR2 from the germline V gene are SGHRS and YFSETQ. The CDR3: CASSLGPTGNNEQYF. CDR3 nucleotides: TGCGCCAGCAGCTTGGGGCCGACAGGGAATAACGAGCAGTACTTC.

This clonotype appeared many times. The rearrangement uses TRBV11-2 and TRBJ2-5, with unresolved D. The germline CDR1 and CDR2 sequences are SGHAT and FQNNGV. Trimming took off 0 bases at V and 3 bases at J, with 5 bases between the two ends. CDR3 length: 13 residues. This chain's CDR3 is CASSLDLEETQYF. CDR3 DNA: TGTGCCAGCAGCTTAGATCTAGAAGAGACCCAGTACTTC.

The chain combines TRBV6-1 with TRBJ2-5, with a possible D match to TRBD2 (6 bases). The J call may not be correct, given that the DNA end is closer to TRBJ2-1. The CDR3 is made up of 15 amino acids. CDR1 is MNHNS and CDR2 is SASEGT in the germline V gene. The CDR3 DNA sequence: TGTGCCAGCAGTGCCGGCGGGATGGCCTACAATGAGCAGTTCTTC. Translation: CASSAGGMAYNEQFF.

This clonotype turned up a few times. This chain connects TRBV7-9 to TRBJ2-4, with TRBD1 matching over 7 bases. In germline, CDR1 is SEHNR, CDR2 FQNEAQ (reference sequence). There are 17 residues in the CDR3. V gave up 5 bases and J gave up 2 bases; unmatched junction bases: 12. This chain's CDR3 is CASSAYNIQGTKNIQYF. CDR3 in DNA: TGTGCCAGCAGCGCCTACAACATACAGGGGACCAAAAACATTCAGTACTTC.

CDR3 region: CASSPPRASDTADTQYF. For the CDR3, the DNA is TGTGCCAGCAGCCCCCCCCGTGCTAGCGACACAGCAGATACGCAGTATTTT. The chain carries TRBV7-9 and TRBJ2-3, with TRBD2 as a possible D gene (6 bases). The ends were cut back, 5 bases at V and 4 bases at J, with 22 bases in the middle. The CDR3 extends over 17 amino acids. CDR1 and CDR2 from the germline V gene are SEHNR and FQNEAQ (reference sequence). The variable domain in full, with the rest retrieved from reference TRBV7-9 and TRBJ2-3, is DTGVSQNPRHKITKRGQNVTFRCDPISEHNRLYWYRQTLGQGPEFLTYFQNEAQLEKSRLLSDRFSAERPKGSFSTLEIQRTEQGDSAMYLCASSPPRASDTADTQYFGPGTRLTVL.

This clonotype came up a few times. This chain connects TRBV27 to TRBJ2-7; no firm D call. V was clipped by 4 bases and J by 2 bases, with 12 bases between them. The CDR3 has 14 amino acids. Germline V gene lookup returns CDR1 MNHEY and CDR2 SMNVEV (reference sequence). The CDR3 is CASSSSFPPYEQYF. CDR3 nucleotides: TGTGCCAGCAGTTCTAGTTTTCCCCCCTACGAGCAGTACTTC.

The J gene is TRBJ2-5, the V gene TRBV11-1; 12 nucleotides line up with TRBD2. The DNA end is more similar to TRBJ2-7, so the J call may be wrong. There are 17 residues in the CDR3. Germline lookup yields CDR1 SGHAT and CDR2 FQDESV (reference sequence). The CDR3 region has the DNA TGTGCCAGCAGCTTAATGGCGTCGGGACTAGCGGGCTACGAGCAGTACTTC. Protein product: CASSLMASGLAGYEQYF.

This clonotype was seen a handful of times. The chain carries TRBV20-1 and TRBJ2-2; TRBD2 aligns across 8 bases. V trimming: 2 bases; J trimming: 1 base; junction bases outside the gene matches: 0. The CDR3 has 14 residues. CDR1 DFQATT and CDR2 SNEGSKA come from the germline V gene (reference sequence). The CDR3 DNA sequence: TGCAGTGCTAGACTAGCGGGGAACACCGGGGAGCTGTTTTTT. It yields the protein CSARLAGNTGELFF.

The chain has TRBV11-2 and TRBJ1-6; possible D gene TRBD1, 5 bases. V was shortened by 5 bases and J by 8 bases, with 16 bases between the two germline ends. This CDR3 contains 15 residues. The germline V gene encodes CDR1 SGHAT and CDR2 FQNNGV. The CDR3 is CASSRWTPGDSPLHF. CDR3 nucleotide sequence: TGTGCCAGCAGCCGCTGGACACCGGGGGATTCACCCCTCCACTTT.

CDR3: CASSFGTTTAGELFF. In nucleotides, the CDR3 is TGTGCCAGCAGTTTCGGGACAACCACCGCCGGGGAGCTGTTTTTT. The chain has TRBV28 and TRBJ2-2, with TRBD1 as a possible D gene (6 bases). The CDR3 consists of 15 residues. Germline V gene sequence: CDR1 MDHEN, CDR2 SYDVKM. V was pared by 3 bases and J by 6 bases, with 14 bases between.

V usage is TRBV30 and J usage is TRBJ2-1, with 9 bases lining up with TRBD2. The CDR3 extends over 16 amino acids. V lost 0 bases, J lost 1 base, and 4 bases stayed unmatched. Germline-derived CDR1 and CDR2 are GTSNPN and SVGIG (reference sequence). The CDR3 is CAWSVRSGRSYNEQFF. The CDR3 nucleotides read TGTGCCTGGAGTGTAAGGAGCGGGAGGTCCTACAATGAGCAGTTCTTC.

This clonotype has more than one count but fewer than ten. This chain uses TRBV18 with TRBJ2-1; D is ambiguous. The CDR3 sequence is 16 residues long. Deletions cut 0 bases from V and 4 bases from J, with 13 bases between. The germline V gene has CDR1 KGHSH and CDR2 LQKENI. CDR3 region: CASSPPRVFGYNEQFF. The CDR3 nucleotides are TGTGCCAGCTCACCACCTCGCGTTTTCGGGTACAATGAGCAGTTCTTC.

The chain is built from TRBV28 and TRBJ2-5; 7 positions agree with TRBD2. Near its end, the DNA agrees better with TRBJ2-1, so the J call may be wrong. The CDR3 consists of 18 residues. Germline loops: CDR1 MDHEN, CDR2 SYDVKM. CDR3 bases: TGTGCCAGCAGTTTATACCGCTCCGGGAGGCCCCTCGACAATGAGCAGTTCTTC. Translation gives CASSLYRSGRPLDNEQFF.

The chain links TRBV7-9 to TRBJ2-5, with 7 positions matching TRBD2. Losses at the gene ends were 4 bases for V and 5 bases for J; bases not matched to a gene: 7. Germline CDR1 is SEHNR and CDR2 is FQNEAQ (reference sequence). The CDR3 has 14 amino acids. The CDR3 sequence is CASSSLAVWETQYF. CDR3 bases: TGTGCCAGCAGCTCTCTAGCGGTATGGGAGACCCAGTACTTC.

The V gene is TRBV6-5, the J gene TRBJ2-2; the D is unclear. Per germline, CDR1 MNHEY and CDR2 SVGAGI. CDR3 size: 12 residues. V was trimmed by 6 bases and J by 6 bases, leaving 8 bases between them. In nucleotides, the CDR3 is TGTGCCAGCAGCCGACTCTCCGGGGAGCTGTTTTTT. Its translation is CASSRLSGELFF.

This clonotype was counted a few times. The chain joins TRBV12-3 or TRBV12-4 to TRBJ1-2; D may be TRBD1 (5 bases). V dropped 5 bases and J dropped 0 bases, with 10 bases sitting between them. The CDR3 runs to 14 residues. This chain's CDR3 is CASSVAGTNYGYTF. The CDR3 DNA sequence: TGTGCCAGCAGTGTGGCAGGGACTAACTATGGCTACACCTTC.